This T cell receptor (beta chain) was retrieved from a study of T-cell memory formation after mild COVID-19. TCRdb recomputed calls from the 5' RACE reads with MiXCR, one row per CDR3 protein. The sample lists roughly 100,000 distinct CDR3 sequences, about 17% occurring once. Trimming cost V 5 bases and J 2 bases; bases outside gene matches: 11. In germline, CDR1 is MNHEY, CDR2 SVGAGI. The length of the CDR3 is 16 residues. This clonotype has at least ten counts. This rearrangement joins TRBV6-5 to TRBJ1-1, with 7 bases aligning to TRBD1. This TCR was sampled from an adult woman who had mild COVID-19 (a few samples of this study predate the infection). Cell type and time point are not known. The sample was PBMCs or a T cell subset sorted from them (not recorded which). The DNA for the CDR3 is TGTGCCAGCAGTCGAGGGACAGTGGGTTATAACACTGAAGCTTTCTTT. This translates into CASSRGTVGYNTEAFF.